This T cell receptor beta chain was sequenced during a study of CD4 T cells in relation to SARS-CoV-2 and coronaviruses. CD4+ T cells from unexposed donors were obtained before the COVID-19 pandemic (2011-2018). CD4+ T cells were isolated from the cells after more than nine days of culture. In germline, CDR1 is LNHNV, CDR2 YYDKDF (reference sequence). This CDR3 is built from 17 residues. Trimming removed 2 bases from V and 5 bases from J, with 20 bases in between. The protocol was immunoSEQ multiplex PCR, while the TCRdb copy is restricted to in-frame clones and leaves out a portion. The table records 20,000 to 25,000 clones, about 80% of them present only once. For this clone: Its antigen is as yet unknown.

The sample consisted of CD4+ T cells from PBMCs, cultured in vitro. The source is a human donor in good health. The V call is TRBV15, the J call TRBJ2-3, with D possibly TRBD2 on 6 matching bases. This chain's CDR3 is CATSRPGDSLSQDTQYF. The CDR3, as DNA: TGTGCCACCAGCAGACCGGGGGACTCCCTCAGTCAAGATACGCAGTATTTT.